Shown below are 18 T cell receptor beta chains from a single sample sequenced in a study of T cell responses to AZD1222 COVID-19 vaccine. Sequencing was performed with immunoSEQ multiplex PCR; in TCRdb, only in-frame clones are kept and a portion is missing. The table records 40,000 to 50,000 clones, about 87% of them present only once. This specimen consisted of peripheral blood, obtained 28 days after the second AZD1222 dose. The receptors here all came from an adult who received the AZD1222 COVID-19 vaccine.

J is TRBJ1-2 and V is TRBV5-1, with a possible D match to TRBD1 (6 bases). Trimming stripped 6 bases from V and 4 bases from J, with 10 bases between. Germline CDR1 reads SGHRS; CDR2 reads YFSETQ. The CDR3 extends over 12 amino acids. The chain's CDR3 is CASTGDGYGYTF. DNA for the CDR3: TGCGCCAGCACAGGGGACGGCTATGGCTACACCTTC.

The CDR3 DNA reads TGTGCCAGCAGTACCGGGACAGACTATGGCTACACCTTC. Translated: CASSTGTDYGYTF. J is TRBJ1-2 and V is TRBV6-5, with 7 bases lining up with TRBD1. The V gene end was trimmed by 5 bases and the J gene end by 3 bases; junction bases not matched to a gene: 3. This CDR3 contains 13 residues. CDR1 and CDR2 from the germline V gene are MNHEY and SVGAGI.

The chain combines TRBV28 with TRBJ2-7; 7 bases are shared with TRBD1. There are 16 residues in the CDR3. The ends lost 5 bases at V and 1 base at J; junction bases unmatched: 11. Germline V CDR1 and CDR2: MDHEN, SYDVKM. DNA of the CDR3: TGTGCCAGCAGTCGACAGGGCTCCCTACGGTCCTACGAGCAGTACTTC. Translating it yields CASSRQGSLRSYEQYF.

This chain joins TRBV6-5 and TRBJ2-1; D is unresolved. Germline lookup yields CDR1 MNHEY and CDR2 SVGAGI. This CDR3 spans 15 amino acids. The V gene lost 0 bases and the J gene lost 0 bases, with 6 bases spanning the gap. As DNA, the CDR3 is TGTGCCAGCAGTTACTCGACGAGCTCCTACAATGAGCAGTTCTTC. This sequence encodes CASSYSTSSYNEQFF.

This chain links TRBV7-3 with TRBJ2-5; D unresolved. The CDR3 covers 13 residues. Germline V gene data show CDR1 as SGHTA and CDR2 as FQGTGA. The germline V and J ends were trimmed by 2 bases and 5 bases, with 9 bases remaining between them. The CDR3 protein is CASSLAAKETQYF. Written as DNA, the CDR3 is TGTGCCAGCAGCTTAGCCGCGAAGGAGACCCAGTACTTC.

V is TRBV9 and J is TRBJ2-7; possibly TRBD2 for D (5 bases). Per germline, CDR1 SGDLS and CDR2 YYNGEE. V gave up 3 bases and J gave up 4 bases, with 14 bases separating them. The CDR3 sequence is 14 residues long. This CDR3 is CASSGGLEIYEQYF. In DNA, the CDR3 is TGTGCCAGCAGCGGAGGGCTCGAAATATACGAGCAGTACTTC.

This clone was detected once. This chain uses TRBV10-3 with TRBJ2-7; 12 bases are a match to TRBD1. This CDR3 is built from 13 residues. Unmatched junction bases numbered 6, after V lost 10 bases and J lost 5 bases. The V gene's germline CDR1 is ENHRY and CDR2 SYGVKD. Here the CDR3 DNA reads TGTGCCACGCTGGGACAGGGGGCCGACGAGCAGTACTTC. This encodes CATLGQGADEQYF.

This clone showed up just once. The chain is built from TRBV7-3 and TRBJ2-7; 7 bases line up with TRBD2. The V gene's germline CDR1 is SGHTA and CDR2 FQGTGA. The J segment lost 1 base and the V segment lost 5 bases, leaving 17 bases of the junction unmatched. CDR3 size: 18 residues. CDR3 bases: TGTGCCAGCAGCCCCACCACTAGCGCCGCCCGGACTTCCTACGAGCAGTACTTC. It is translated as CASSPTTSAARTSYEQYF.

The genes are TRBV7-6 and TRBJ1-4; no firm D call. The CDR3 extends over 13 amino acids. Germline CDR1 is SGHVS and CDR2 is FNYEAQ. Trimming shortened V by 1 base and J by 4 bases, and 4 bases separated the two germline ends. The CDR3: CASSLELNEKLFF. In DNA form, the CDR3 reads TGTGCCAGCAGCTTAGAGCTTAATGAAAAACTGTTTTTT.

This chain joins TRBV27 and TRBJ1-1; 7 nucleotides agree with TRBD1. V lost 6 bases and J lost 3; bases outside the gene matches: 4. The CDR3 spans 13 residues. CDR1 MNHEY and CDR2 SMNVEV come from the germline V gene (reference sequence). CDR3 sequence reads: CASSGQAYTEAFF. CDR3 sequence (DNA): TGTGCCAGCAGCGGACAGGCGTACACTGAAGCTTTCTTT.

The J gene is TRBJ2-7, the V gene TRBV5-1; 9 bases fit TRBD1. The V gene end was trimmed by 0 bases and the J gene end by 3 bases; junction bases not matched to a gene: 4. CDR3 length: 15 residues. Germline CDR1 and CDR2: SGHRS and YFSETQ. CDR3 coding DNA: TGCGCCAGCAGCTTGGCAGGGACAGGGTACTACGAGCAGTACTTC. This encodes CASSLAGTGYYEQYF.

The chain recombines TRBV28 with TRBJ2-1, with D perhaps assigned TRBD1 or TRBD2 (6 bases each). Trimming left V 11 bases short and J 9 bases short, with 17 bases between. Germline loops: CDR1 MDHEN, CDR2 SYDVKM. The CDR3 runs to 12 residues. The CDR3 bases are TGTGCCTTGGGGGCGGGGAAGACTGAGCAGTTCTTC. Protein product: CALGAGKTEQFF.

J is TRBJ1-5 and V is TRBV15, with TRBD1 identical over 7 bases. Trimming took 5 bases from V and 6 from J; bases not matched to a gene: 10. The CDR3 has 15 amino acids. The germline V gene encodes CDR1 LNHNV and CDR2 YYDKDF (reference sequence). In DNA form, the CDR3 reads TGTGCCACCAGCCTCCCTGGACAGGAGGGTCAGCCCCAGCATTTT. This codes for CATSLPGQEGQPQHF.

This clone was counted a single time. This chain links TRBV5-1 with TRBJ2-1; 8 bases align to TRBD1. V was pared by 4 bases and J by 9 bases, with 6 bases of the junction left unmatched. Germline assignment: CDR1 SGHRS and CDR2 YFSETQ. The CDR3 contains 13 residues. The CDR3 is CASSKDRVPEQFF. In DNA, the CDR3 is TGCGCCAGCAGCAAGGACAGGGTTCCTGAGCAGTTCTTC.

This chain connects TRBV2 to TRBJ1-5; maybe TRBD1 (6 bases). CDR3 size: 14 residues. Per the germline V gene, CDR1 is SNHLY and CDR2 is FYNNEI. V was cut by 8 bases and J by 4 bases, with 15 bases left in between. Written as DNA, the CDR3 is TGTGCCAGCTCCCCCGGGACACCGAATCAGCCCCAGCATTTT. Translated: CASSPGTPNQPQHF.

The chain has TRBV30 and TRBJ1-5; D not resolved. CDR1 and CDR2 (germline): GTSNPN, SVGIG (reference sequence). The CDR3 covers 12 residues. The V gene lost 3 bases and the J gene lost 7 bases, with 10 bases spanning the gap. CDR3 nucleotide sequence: TGTGCCTGGAGCGCTTCTGGCCAGCCCCAGCATTTT. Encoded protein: CAWSASGQPQHF.

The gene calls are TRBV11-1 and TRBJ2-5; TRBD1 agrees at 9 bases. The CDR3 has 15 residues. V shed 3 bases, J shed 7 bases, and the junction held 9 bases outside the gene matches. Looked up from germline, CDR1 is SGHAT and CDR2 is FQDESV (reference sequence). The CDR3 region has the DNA TGTGCCAGCAGCTTGGAACGGACAGGGGAGGGGACCCAGTACTTC. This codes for CASSLERTGEGTQYF.

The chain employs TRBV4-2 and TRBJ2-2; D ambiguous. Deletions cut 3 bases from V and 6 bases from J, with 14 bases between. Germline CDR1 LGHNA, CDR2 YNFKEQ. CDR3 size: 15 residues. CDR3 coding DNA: TGTGCCAGCAGCCATTCCGACTGGGCCCCCGGGGAGCTGTTTTTT. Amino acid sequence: CASSHSDWAPGELFF.